The clone carrying this T cell receptor beta chain was counted at least ten times. The target antigen is unknown. This sample stems from a study of T cell repertoires in cytomegalovirus infection. Study in general: In public TCR beta signatures, there were indications of both CMV infection and matching HLA type. Whole-study results and caveats: Summed frequency of shared TCR beta families picked out CMV carriers who also had the relevant HLA. In two of eight donors, the top clonotype was HLA-C-restricted CMV-specific.

Germline CDR1 reads DFQATT; CDR2 reads SNEGSKA (reference sequence). This CDR3 contains 16 residues. Trimming took off 0 bases at V and 5 bases at J, with 19 bases between the two ends. Via MiXCR, TCRdb re-called the reads, giving one row per CDR3 protein. The sample yields 200,000 to 250,000 distinct CDR3 sequences, approximately 6.7% seen once. The sample taken for sequencing was PBMCs. V is TRBV20-1 and J is TRBJ1-1; D is perhaps TRBD1 (6 bases). The clonotype comes from a human donor in good health (CMV status not recorded). Some clones in this sample may be carry-over from other donors' samples. The CDR3 loop is CSARDLLAGAWTEAFF. The CDR3 nucleotides read TGCAGTGCTAGAGATCTCTTGGCAGGGGCGTGGACTGAAGCTTTCTTT.